Listed here is a single TCR beta chain. The authors' processing: Using reference gene primer amplification, nucleated cell counts were estimated. Libraries were prepared by immunoSEQ multiplex PCR; TCRdb keeps only in-frame clonotypes and omits some of them. D and trimming were read from the DNA, whereas the V and J calls and clone size are those reported in that table. The repertoire has about 42,000 clones, 90% of them found once; the top ten carry around 2.9%. These data are taken from a study of blood T cell repertoires in COVID-19. Study as a whole: Donors in the United States, Italy and Spain gave samples during acute or convalescent COVID-19. PBMCs, B-cell-depleted T cells, or T cells were the source of the cDNA or gDNA that made up the material.

From germline, CDR1 is SGHDN and CDR2 FVKESK. The V gene lost 4 bases and the J gene lost 2 bases, with 17 bases spanning the gap. The CDR3 contains 16 residues. This TCR was recovered from a man aged 45-65 years with active COVID-19. The specimen sequenced was peripheral blood. V usage is TRBV14 and J usage is TRBJ1-1; no clear D. The CDR3 DNA follows: TGTGCCAGCAGCCCCCGACACCGACCTTTTAACACTGAAGCTTTCTTT. Its translation is CASSPRHRPFNTEAFF.